The entry below gives a single T cell receptor (beta chain) sequence along with its context. Time point described: pretreatment peripheral blood. These data belong to a study of PD-L1 blockade in urothelial cancer. Whole-study context: In about 2014 therapy began: atezolizumab 1,200 mg intravenously every 3 weeks. Analyses used blood from 3 weeks (second dose) and 6 weeks after treatment start.

Repertoires were generated with immunoSEQ multiplex PCR, while TCRdb's copy carries only in-frame clones and drops some. Of under 70,000 clones in the sample, 75% to 90% were seen once. This receptor was obtained from a man aged 70 or older with urothelial cancer. The specimen comprised PBMCs, sampled around atezolizumab (anti-PD-L1) treatment.

The CDR3 region has the DNA TGTGCCAGCAGTTTAAAAACAGGGGGCACGAACTATGGCTACACCTTC. It is translated as CASSLKTGGTNYGYTF. The chain joins TRBV27 to TRBJ1-2, with TRBD1 matching over 9 bases. This CDR3 comprises 16 residues. J was trimmed by 2 bases and V by 2 bases; bases with no gene match: 6. Germline V gene data show CDR1 as MNHEY and CDR2 as SMNVEV (reference sequence).